A single sample gave rise to the 5 T cell receptor beta chains below, sequenced in a study of human T cells and chemical hapten exposure. Time point noted: pre-sensitization, week 0. As for treatment: therapeutic diphenylcyclopropenone sensitization with weekly scalp DPC. TCRdb re-analysed the RACE reads in MiXCR, keeping a single row per CDR3 protein. The repertoire holds tens of thousands of distinct CDR3 sequences, with about 6.7% as singletons. The material sequenced was whole blood, taken in connection with sensitization to the hapten diphenylcyclopropenone (DPC). These receptors were obtained from a woman aged 30 to 39 with alopecia areata. Some clones in this sample may be carry-over from other donors' samples.

This sequence joins TRBV5-1 and TRBJ2-3; 11 bases are a match to TRBD2. Germline lookup yields CDR1 SGHRS and CDR2 YFSETQ. The V gene end was trimmed by 4 bases and the J gene end by 3 bases; junction bases not matched to a gene: 7. The CDR3 contains 16 residues. The CDR3 DNA follows: TGCGCCAGCAGCGCCGGGACTAGCGGTTGGACAGATACGCAGTATTTT. It codes for CASSAGTSGWTDTQYF.

This clonotype was counted ten times or more. This chain links TRBV23-1 with TRBJ1-5, with D uncertain. TRBV23-1 is noted as an ORF with a role that remains uncertain. CDR3 size: 17 residues. Between the trimmed V and J ends, which lost 8 bases and 1 base, there was a span of 21 bases. The CDR3 loop is CASPRAWVQFSNQPQHF. Here the CDR3 DNA reads TGCGCCAGCCCAAGGGCTTGGGTACAGTTCAGCAATCAGCCCCAGCATTTT.

At least ten counts were recorded for this clonotype. This chain links TRBV7-9 with TRBJ1-5, with a weak D call TRBD1 (5 bases). Trimming took 7 bases from V and 4 from J, leaving 17 bases between them. The CDR3 runs to 15 residues. Germline CDR1 reads SEHNR; CDR2 reads FQNEAQ (reference sequence). Here the CDR3 reads CASITPGTTNQPQHF. The CDR3, as DNA: TGTGCCAGCATCACGCCCGGGACCACTAATCAGCCCCAGCATTTT.

This clonotype was counted many times. The CDR3 here is CASSTNQPNTDTQYF. The CDR3 DNA reads as TGCGCCAGCAGTACCAACCAACCCAACACAGATACGCAGTATTTT. This chain joins TRBV5-1 and TRBJ2-3; D unresolved. V was clipped by 5 bases and J by 2 bases, with 15 bases between them. Germline values: CDR1 SGHRS, CDR2 YFSETQ. This CDR3 region has 15 residues.

This clonotype was seen only a few times. V and J are TRBV7-3 and TRBJ2-2; no clear D gene. The V end was cut by 0 bases, the J end by 0 bases, with 5 bases between. Germline CDR1 reads SGHTA; CDR2 reads FQGTGA. This CDR3 is built from 15 residues. CDR3 protein: CASSLTGTNTGELFF. The CDR3 DNA sequence: TGTGCCAGCAGCTTAACAGGGACGAACACCGGGGAGCTGTTTTTT.